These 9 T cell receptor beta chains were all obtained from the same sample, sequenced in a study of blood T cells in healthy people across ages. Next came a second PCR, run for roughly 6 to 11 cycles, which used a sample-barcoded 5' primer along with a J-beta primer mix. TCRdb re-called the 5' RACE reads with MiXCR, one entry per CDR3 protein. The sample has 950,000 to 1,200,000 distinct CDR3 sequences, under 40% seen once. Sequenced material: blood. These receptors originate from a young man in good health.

The CDR3 sequence is CASRNRGSNQPQHF. CDR3 sequence (DNA): TGTGCCAGCAGAAACAGGGGTAGCAATCAGCCCCAGCATTTT. The chain recombines TRBV12-3 or TRBV12-4 with TRBJ1-5, with 7 bases that match TRBD1. After removal of 6 bases from V and 0 bases from J, the junction contained 2 bases not matched to a gene. The CDR3 runs to 14 residues.

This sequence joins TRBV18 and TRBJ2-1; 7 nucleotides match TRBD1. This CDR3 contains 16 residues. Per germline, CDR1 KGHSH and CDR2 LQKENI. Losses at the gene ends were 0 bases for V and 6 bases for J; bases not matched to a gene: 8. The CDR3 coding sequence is TGTGCCAGCTCACCACCGGGACAGCCTTTGGGCAATGAGCAGTTCTTC. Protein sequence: CASSPPGQPLGNEQFF.

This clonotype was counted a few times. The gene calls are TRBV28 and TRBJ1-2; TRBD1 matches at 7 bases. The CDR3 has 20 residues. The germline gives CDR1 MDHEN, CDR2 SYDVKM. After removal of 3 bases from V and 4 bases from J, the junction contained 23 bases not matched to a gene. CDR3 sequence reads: CASSFLFRDRFPGVSYGYTF. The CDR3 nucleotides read TGTGCCAGCAGTTTTCTTTTCCGGGACAGATTCCCAGGGGTGAGCTATGGCTACACCTTC.

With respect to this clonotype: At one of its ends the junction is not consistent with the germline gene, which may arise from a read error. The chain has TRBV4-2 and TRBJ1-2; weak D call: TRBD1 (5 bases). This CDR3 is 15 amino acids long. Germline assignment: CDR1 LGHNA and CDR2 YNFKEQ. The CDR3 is CAGSQDPREENGYTF. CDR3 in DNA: TGTGCCGGCAGCCAAGATCCCAGGGAAGAAAATGGCTACACCTTC.

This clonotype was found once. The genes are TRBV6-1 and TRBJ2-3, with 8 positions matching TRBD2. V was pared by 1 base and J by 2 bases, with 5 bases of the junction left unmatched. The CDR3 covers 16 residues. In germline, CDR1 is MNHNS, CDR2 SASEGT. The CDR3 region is CASSEVSGGYTDTQYF. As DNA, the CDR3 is TGTGCCAGCAGTGAAGTGTCGGGAGGGTACACAGATACGCAGTATTTT.

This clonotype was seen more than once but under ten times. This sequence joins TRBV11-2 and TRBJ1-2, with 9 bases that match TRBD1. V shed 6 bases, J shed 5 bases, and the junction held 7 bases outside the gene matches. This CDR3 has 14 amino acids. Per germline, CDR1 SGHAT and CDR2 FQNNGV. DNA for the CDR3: TGTGCCAGCAGGCAAACAGGGGGCGATTATGGCTACACCTTC. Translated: CASRQTGGDYGYTF.

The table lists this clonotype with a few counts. CDR3 in amino acids: CASSTGTGLPNQPQHF. DNA of the CDR3: TGTGCCAGCAGCACGGGGACAGGGCTTCCCAATCAGCCCCAGCATTTT. The rearrangement links TRBV21-1 to TRBJ1-5; TRBD1, the D gene given by the table, was not confirmed from the DNA. TRBV21-1 is designated a pseudogene. The CDR3 runs 16 residues.

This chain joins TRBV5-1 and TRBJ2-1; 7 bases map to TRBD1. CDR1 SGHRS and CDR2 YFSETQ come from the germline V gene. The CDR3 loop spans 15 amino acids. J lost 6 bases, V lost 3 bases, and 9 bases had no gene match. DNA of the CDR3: TGCGCCAGCAGCTGGAGCCAGACAGGGCGCAATGAGCAGTTCTTC. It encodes CASSWSQTGRNEQFF. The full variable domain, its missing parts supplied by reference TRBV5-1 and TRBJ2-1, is KAGVTQTPRYLIKTRGQQVTLSCSPISGHRSVSWYQQTPGQGLQFLFEYFSETQRNKGNFPGRFSGRQFSNSRSEMNVSTLELGDSALYLCASSWSQTGRNEQFFGPGTRLTVL.

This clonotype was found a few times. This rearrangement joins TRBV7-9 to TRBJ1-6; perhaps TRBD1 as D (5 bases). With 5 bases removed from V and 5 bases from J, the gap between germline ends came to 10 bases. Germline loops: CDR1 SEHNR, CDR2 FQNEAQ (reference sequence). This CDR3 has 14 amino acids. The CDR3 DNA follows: TGTGCCAGCAGCGAGGGACGGAATAATTCACCCCTCCACTTT. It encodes CASSEGRNNSPLHF. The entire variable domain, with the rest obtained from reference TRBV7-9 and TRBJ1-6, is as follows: DTGVSQNPRHKITKRGQNVTFRCDPISEHNRLYWYRQTLGQGPEFLTYFQNEAQLEKSRLLSDRFSAERPKGSFSTLEIQRTEQGDSAMYLCASSEGRNNSPLHFGNGTRLTVT.